This T cell receptor (beta chain) was sequenced for a study of cytomegalovirus exposure and HLA in healthy donors. With 5 bases removed from V and 5 bases from J, the gap between germline ends came to 13 bases. Germline V gene lookup returns CDR1 SGHVS and CDR2 FQNEAQ. The CDR3 has 14 residues. Sequencing was performed with immunoSEQ multiplex PCR; in TCRdb, only in-frame clones are kept and a portion is missing. The table lists more than 200,000 clones, roughly 90% of them singletons. This clone was observed once. The source material was PBMCs. The rearrangement joins TRBV7-8 to TRBJ2-1; D gene ambiguous. The sequence was obtained from a man in his late teens or twenties in good health and CMV-seropositive. The CDR3 DNA reads as TGTGCCAGCAGCCTTGGGGTTACCCACAATGAGCAGTTCTTC. Encoded protein: CASSLGVTHNEQFF.